This T cell receptor (beta chain) was captured in a study of tumor-infiltrating lymphocytes in primary liver carcinoma. Making TCR beta cDNA involved approximately 510 ng total RNA and a constant-region primer. Three nested multiplex PCR rounds, a slightly modified ARM-PCR, produced the libraries for TCR beta. For roughly 11 cycles apiece, the opening two PCR rounds ran with TRBV1-TRBV30 forward primers and a C-beta reverse primer. TCRdb called the multiplex PCR reads again in MiXCR, with one record for every CDR3 protein. The sample lists some 110,000 distinct CDR3 sequences, approximately 82% occurring once. From unsorted bulk tissue weighing roughly 17-32 mg, DNA and RNA were co-extracted. The germline V gene has CDR1 SGHKS and CDR2 YYEKEE (reference sequence). This CDR3 is built from 14 residues. Concerning this clonotype: The germline gene is not matched at one end of the junction; a read error may be the cause.

Input material: liver tumor tissue from sampling region 3. The subset denotes: tumor region T3, left-lateral pole. The TCR originated in a man aged 35 to 55 with primary liver carcinoma and hepatitis B virus infection. The V and J genes are TRBV5-5 and TRBJ2-3; D perhaps matches TRBD2 (5 bases). The CDR3 DNA reads TGTGCCAGCAGCTTGGGGACGGGAACAGATACGCAGTATTTC. Protein sequence: CASSLGTGTDTQYF. Filled out from reference TRBV5-5 and TRBJ2-3, the complete variable domain reads DAGVTQSPTHLIKTRGQQVTLRCSPISGHKSVSWYQQVLGQGPQFIFQYYEKEERGRGNFPDRFSARQFPNYSSELNVNALLLGDSALYLCASSLGTGTDTQYFGPGTRLTVL.